These 4 T cell receptor beta chains share one sample of origin, sequenced in a study of identical twins. TCRdb called the 5' RACE reads again in MiXCR, with one record for every CDR3 protein. The sample shows about 330,000 distinct CDR3 sequences, 10% to 15% of them seen only once. The sample also formed part of further work on yellow fever vaccine responses in identical twins.

The source material was CD8+ T cells sorted from blood. The receptor set was obtained from a woman between 18 and 29 years old in good health.

The chain uses TRBV27 and TRBJ2-2, with TRBD2 identical over 9 bases. The ends lost 2 bases at V and 6 bases at J; junction bases unmatched: 19. Germline V CDR1 and CDR2: MNHEY, SMNVEV (reference sequence). The CDR3 sequence is 20 residues long. Here the CDR3 reads CASSLLGGSGSSGTPGELFF. As DNA, the CDR3 is TGTGCCAGCAGTTTACTCGGCGGTAGCGGGAGTTCAGGGACTCCCGGGGAGCTGTTTTTT.

This clonotype occurred a few times. The chain has TRBV7-6 and TRBJ2-1; D is undetermined. Germline V CDR1 and CDR2: SGHVS, FNYEAQ. The V end was cut by 0 bases, the J end by 2 bases, with 8 bases between. The CDR3 is 15 amino acids. The CDR3 region is CASSLATSAYNEQFF. CDR3 sequence (DNA): TGTGCCAGCAGCTTAGCTACGAGCGCCTACAATGAGCAGTTCTTC.

A few counts support this clonotype. The V gene is TRBV9, the J gene TRBJ2-3; no clear D gene. The length of the CDR3 is 13 residues. In germline, CDR1 is SGDLS, CDR2 YYNGEE. With 1 base removed from V and 11 bases from J, the gap between germline ends came to 14 bases. The CDR3 loop is CASSVYGPDGQYF. As DNA, the CDR3 is TGTGCCAGCAGCGTATACGGGCCCGACGGGCAGTATTTT. The complete variable domain, with remaining parts taken from reference TRBV9 and TRBJ2-3, reads DSGVTQTPKHLITATGQRVTLRCSPRSGDLSVYWYQQSLDQGLQFLIQYYNGEERAKGNILERFSAQQFPDLHSELNLSSLELGDSALYFCASSVYGPDGQYFGPGTRLTVL.

In this sample, this clonotype turned up many times. The genes are TRBV5-1 and TRBJ2-7; the D gene is possibly TRBD1 (5 bases). V was clipped by 0 bases and J by 0 bases, with 7 bases between them. CDR3 length: 14 amino acids. Per germline, CDR1 SGHRS and CDR2 YFSETQ. The CDR3 coding sequence is TGCGCCAGCAGCTTGGACAGGAGCTCCTACGAGCAGTACTTC. It yields the protein CASSLDRSSYEQYF.